Reported below is one T cell receptor beta chain. Its target antigen remains unknown. The sample holds no much larger clone one base away, and base qualities are not on file. The hyperthyroidism patients were between 18 and 65 years old and newly diagnosed, with a disease duration of less than 2 months. Any patient with an uncontrolled infection, another autoimmune disease, pregnancy or lactation was excluded. Diagnoses relied on clinical symptoms, serum thyroxine and TRAb, thyroid ultrasound and orbital computed tomography. For progressor patients, blood was drawn at the first diagnosis of hyperthyroidism, before any ophthalmopathy symptoms had appeared. Ficoll-Paque density gradient centrifugation was used to isolate PBMCs from approximately 10 ml of fresh peripheral blood. Progressor patients were initially diagnosed with Graves' hyperthyroidism and developed ophthalmopathy during follow-up. Trizol reagent was used to extract total RNA, and RNA quality was then checked on an Agilent 2100 Bioanalyzer.

The data derive from a study of T cells in Graves' hyperthyroidism and ophthalmopathy (dated by TCRdb to the late 2010s). Background on the whole study: Peripheral blood was collected at initial diagnosis, before any treatment. TCR V-J signatures able to tell the groups apart were searched for in a discovery cohort of 90 to 100 patients, of whom fewer than 45 had Graves' ophthalmopathy and more than 55 had stable Graves' hyperthyroidism. An independent validation cohort of around 19 hyperthyroidism patients and approximately 17 patients who later progressed to ophthalmopathy tested prospective prediction of ophthalmopathy. For training and testing, the 100 or so patients in the discovery cohort were randomly divided in a 7:3 ratio. In several Graves' hyperthyroidism patients, the study also compared T-cell repertoires from thyroid tissue with T-cell repertoires from blood. After blood sampling, hyperthyroidism patients were treated with methimazole at a starting dose of 30 mg daily, and ophthalmopathy patients were treated with high-dose intravenous methylprednisolone. The paper describes TCR Vbeta CDR3 sequencing of 120 to 150 peripheral blood samples, made up of fewer than 50 ophthalmopathy patients, 70 to 75 hyperthyroidism patients and 17 progressor patients. What the work shows at the level of the full study, not this receptor alone: Sample size was not statistically predetermined, and investigators were not blinded to group allocation. In validation, the model predicted progression to ophthalmopathy with over 65% sensitivity and approximately 74% specificity, a median of 6.5 months before onset. Blood samples also contained most of the expanded thyroid clonotypes (frequency above 0.001), which suggests that blood repertoires may reflect thyroid immune responses. A 13 V-J signature model separated ophthalmopathy from stable hyperthyroidism, with approximately 86% sensitivity and about 81% specificity in cross-validation and 80%/75% in testing.

Amplification of TCR beta CDR3 regions was carried out from RNA transcripts. The first round of RT-PCR for the TCR CDR3 was performed with the HTBI primer set and the Qiagen OneStep RT-PCR kit. The libraries were constructed in a second round of multiplex PCR and then size-selected and purified. Sequencing of the libraries was done on an Illumina HiSeq2000 using paired-end 100 bp reads. On the authors' methods: SOAPnuke was used to process the raw data, removing reads that contained adapters or uncalled bases, had a mean Phred below 15, or lacked an exact match to the constant primer or identifier. High-quality paired reads were merged with COPE v1.2.5, and unique nucleotide sequences were defined as clonotypes. Clonotypes were aligned to IMGT TRBV, TRBD and TRBJ reference segments using MiTCR v1.1. The analysis included only V-J combinations with a frequency above 0.0001, which together covered 99% to 99.2% of the repertoires. The TCS score was defined as the ratio of F50 (clonal expansion) to E x V (chaos), calculated using BLOSUM62-based TCRdist between CDR3 peptides within each V-J. Welch's t-statistics and random forest reduced 500 to 550 V-J features to under 15, which were used in a naive Bayes classifier (R e1071). Using fastp at Q25 and MiXCR, TCRdb reprocessed the public reads and kept productive beta chains. Each record represents a unique CDR3 protein, reported with the most common genes and DNA among its rows. The V and J calls follow TCRdb's processing rather than the paper's. The sample records fewer than 500,000 distinct CDR3 sequences, around an eighth of which are singletons. The ten largest clonotypes hold around 21% of the sample.

Sequenced sample: blood. This TCR derives from a man younger than 40 with Graves' hyperthyroidism that later progressed to Graves' ophthalmopathy.

CDR3 sequence: CASSQVIGTNSYNEQFF. DNA sequence: TGTGCCAGCAGCCAAGTGATAGGGACTAATTCCTACAATGAGCAGTTCTTC. The V gene is TRBV3-1 and the J gene is TRBJ2-1, with 7 central nucleotides matching TRBD2. From a lookup of the germline V gene (reference sequence), CDR1 and CDR2 are LGHDT and YNNKEL. Compared with germline, V lacks 1 base and J lacks 1 base; bases without a gene match: 7. Measured from the cysteine to the phenylalanine, the CDR3 is 17 residues long. Only the CDR3 portion is preserved as DNA: 51 bases, with reading frame beginning at the first base.